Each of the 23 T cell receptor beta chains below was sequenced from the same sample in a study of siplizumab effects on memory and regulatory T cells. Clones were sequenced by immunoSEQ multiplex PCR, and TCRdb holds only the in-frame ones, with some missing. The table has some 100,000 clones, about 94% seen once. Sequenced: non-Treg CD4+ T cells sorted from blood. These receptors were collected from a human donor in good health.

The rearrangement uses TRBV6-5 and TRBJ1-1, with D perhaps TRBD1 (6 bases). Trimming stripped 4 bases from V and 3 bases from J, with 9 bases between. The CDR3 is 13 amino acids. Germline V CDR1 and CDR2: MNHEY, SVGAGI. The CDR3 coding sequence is TGTGCCAGCAGTTCACGGACAGACACTGAAGCTTTCTTT. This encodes CASSSRTDTEAFF.

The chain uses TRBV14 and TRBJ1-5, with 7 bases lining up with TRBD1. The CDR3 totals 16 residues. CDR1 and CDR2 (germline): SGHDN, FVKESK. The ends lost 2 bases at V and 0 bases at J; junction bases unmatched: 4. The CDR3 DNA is TGTGCCAGCAGCCAACCAGGGGGGAGTAGCAATCAGCCCCAGCATTTT. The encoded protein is CASSQPGGSSNQPQHF.

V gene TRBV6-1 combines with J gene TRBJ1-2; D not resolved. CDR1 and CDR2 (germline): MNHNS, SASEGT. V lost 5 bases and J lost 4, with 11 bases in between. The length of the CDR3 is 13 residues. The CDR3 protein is CASSLGRSYGYTF. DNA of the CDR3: TGTGCCAGCAGTTTGGGCAGGAGCTATGGCTACACCTTC.

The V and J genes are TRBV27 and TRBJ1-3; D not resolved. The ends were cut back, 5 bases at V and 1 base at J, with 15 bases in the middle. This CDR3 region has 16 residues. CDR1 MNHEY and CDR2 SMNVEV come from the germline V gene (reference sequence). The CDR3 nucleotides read TGTGCCAGCAGTCCACTGGGAGGGTTATCTGGAAACACCATATATTTT. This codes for CASSPLGGLSGNTIYF.

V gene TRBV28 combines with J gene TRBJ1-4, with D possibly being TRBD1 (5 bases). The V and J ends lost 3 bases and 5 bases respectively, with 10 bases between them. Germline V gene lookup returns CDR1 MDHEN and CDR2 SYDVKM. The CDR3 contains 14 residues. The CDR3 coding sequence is TGTGCCAGCAGTTTTGGGGACTTCAATGAAAAACTGTTTTTT. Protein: CASSFGDFNEKLFF.

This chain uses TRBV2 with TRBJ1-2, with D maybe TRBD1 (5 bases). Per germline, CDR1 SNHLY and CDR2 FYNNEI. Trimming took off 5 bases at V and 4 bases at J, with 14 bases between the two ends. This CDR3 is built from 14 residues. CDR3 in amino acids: CASSRDLVSYGYTF. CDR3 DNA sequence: TGTGCCAGCAGTCGGGACCTTGTGTCCTATGGCTACACCTTC.

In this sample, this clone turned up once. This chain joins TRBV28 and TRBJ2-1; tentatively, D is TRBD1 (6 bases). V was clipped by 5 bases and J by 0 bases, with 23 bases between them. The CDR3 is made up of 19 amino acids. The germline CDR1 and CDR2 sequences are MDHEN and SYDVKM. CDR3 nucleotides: TGTGCCAGCAGTACGACAGGTTATTTCCAGATAAACTCCTACAATGAGCAGTTCTTC. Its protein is CASSTTGYFQINSYNEQFF.

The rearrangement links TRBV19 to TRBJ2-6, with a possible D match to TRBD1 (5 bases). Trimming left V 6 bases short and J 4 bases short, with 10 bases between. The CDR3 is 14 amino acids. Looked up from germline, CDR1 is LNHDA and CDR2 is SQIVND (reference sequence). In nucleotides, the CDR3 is TGTGCCAGTAGAAGGGGCTCGGGGGCCAACGTCCTGACTTTC. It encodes CASRRGSGANVLTF.

CDR3 region: CASSTGTGDTDTQYF. The CDR3 DNA sequence: TGTGCCAGCAGCACCGGGACAGGGGACACAGATACGCAGTATTTT. The chain links TRBV6-5 to TRBJ2-3; 10 bases match TRBD1. Germline CDR1 and CDR2: MNHEY and SVGAGI. V lost 6 bases, J lost 2 bases, and 5 bases stayed unmatched. The CDR3 consists of 15 residues.

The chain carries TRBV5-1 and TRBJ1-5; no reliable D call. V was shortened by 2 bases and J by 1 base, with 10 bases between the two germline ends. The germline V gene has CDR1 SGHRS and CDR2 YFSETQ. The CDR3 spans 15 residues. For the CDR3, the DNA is TGCGCCAGCAGCTTTGGGGATCAGAGCAATCAGCCCCAGCATTTT. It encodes CASSFGDQSNQPQHF.

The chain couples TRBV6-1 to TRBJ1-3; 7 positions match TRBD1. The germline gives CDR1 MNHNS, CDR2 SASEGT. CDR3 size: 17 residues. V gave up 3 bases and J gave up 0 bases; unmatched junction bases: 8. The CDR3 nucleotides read TGTGCCAGCAGTGAGAGGGACAGACTTTACTCTGGAAACACCATATATTTT. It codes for CASSERDRLYSGNTIYF.

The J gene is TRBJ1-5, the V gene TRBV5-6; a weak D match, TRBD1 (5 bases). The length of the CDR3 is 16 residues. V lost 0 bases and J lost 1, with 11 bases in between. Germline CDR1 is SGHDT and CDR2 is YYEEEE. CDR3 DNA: TGTGCCAGCAGCTTGGGTGGAGGGGCGAGCAATCAGCCCCAGCATTTT. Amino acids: CASSLGGGASNQPQHF.

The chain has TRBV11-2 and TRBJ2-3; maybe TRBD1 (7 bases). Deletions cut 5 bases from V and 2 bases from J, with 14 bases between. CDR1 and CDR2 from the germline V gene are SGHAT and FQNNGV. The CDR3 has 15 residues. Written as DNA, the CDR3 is TGTGCCAGCAGCCGGGGCGGGACAGACACAGATACGCAGTATTTT. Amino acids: CASSRGGTDTDTQYF.

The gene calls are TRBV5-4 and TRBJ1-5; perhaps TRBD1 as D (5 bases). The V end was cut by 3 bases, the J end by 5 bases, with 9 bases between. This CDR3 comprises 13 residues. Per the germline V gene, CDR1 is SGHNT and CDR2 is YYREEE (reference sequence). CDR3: CASSSEQDQPQHF. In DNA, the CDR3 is TGTGCCAGCAGCTCCGAACAGGATCAGCCCCAGCATTTT.

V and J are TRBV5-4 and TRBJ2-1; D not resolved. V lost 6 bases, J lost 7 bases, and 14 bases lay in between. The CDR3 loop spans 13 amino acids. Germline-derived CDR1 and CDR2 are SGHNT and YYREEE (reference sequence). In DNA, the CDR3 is TGTGCCAGCACCGTTCCCCACTCAAATGAGCAGTTCTTC. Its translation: CASTVPHSNEQFF.

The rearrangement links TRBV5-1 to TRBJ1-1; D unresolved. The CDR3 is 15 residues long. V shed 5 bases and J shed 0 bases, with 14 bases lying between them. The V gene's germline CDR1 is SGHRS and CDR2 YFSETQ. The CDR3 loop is CASRLVGVMNTEAFF. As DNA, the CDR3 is TGCGCCAGCAGATTAGTCGGGGTTATGAACACTGAAGCTTTCTTT.

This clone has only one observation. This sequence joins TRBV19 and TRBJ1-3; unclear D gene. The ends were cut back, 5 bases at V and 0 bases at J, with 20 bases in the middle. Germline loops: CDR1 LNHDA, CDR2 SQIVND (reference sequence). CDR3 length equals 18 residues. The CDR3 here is CASSSDWKGPSSGNTIYF. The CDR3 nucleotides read TGTGCCAGTAGTTCCGATTGGAAGGGCCCTTCCTCTGGAAACACCATATATTTT.

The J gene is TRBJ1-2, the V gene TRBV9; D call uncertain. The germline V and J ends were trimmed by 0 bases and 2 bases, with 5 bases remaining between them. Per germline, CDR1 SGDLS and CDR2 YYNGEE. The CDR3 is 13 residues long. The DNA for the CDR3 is TGTGCCAGCAGCGTAGTGGGGAACTATGGCTACACCTTC. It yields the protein CASSVVGNYGYTF.

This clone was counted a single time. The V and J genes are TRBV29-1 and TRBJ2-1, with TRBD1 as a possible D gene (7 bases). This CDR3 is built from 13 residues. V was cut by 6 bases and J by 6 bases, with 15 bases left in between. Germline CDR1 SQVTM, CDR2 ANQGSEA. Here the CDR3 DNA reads TGCAGCGTGCGGACAGGAGGGACCAATGAGCAGTTCTTC. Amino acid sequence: CSVRTGGTNEQFF.

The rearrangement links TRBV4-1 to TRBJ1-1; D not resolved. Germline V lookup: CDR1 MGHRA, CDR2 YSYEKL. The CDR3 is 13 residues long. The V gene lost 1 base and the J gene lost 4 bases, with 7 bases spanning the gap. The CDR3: CASSQVLSTEAFF. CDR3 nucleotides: TGCGCCAGCAGCCAAGTCTTAAGCACTGAAGCTTTCTTT.

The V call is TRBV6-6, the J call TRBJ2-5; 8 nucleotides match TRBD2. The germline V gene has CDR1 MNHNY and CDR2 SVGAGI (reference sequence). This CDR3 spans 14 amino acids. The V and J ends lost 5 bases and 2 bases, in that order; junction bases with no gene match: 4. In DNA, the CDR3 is TGTGCCAGCAGTAACGGGAGGGCACAAGAGACCCAGTACTTC. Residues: CASSNGRAQETQYF.

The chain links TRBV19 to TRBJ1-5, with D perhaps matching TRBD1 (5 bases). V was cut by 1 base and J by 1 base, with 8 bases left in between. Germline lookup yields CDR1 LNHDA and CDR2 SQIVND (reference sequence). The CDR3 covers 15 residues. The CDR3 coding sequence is TGTGCCAGTAGTATAGCCGGGGACAGCAATCAGCCCCAGCATTTT. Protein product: CASSIAGDSNQPQHF.

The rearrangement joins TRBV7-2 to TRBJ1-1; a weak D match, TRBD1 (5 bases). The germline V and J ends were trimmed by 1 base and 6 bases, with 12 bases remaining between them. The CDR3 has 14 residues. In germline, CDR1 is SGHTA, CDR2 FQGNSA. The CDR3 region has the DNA TGTGCCAGCAGCTTAGGGGGACCCGCTGCTGAAGCTTTCTTT. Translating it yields CASSLGGPAAEAFF.